One T cell receptor (beta chain) is described in this entry. Its antigen is currently not known. Base qualities were left out, and no much larger clone turns up one base away. There are 18 amino acids in the CDR3, from cysteine to phenylalanine inclusive. Only CDR3 DNA remains: 54 bases, in frame from the first base. V has 5 bases trimmed and J has 0 bases trimmed; junction bases matching no gene number 9. Via the germline V gene (reference sequence), CDR1 is MNHEY and CDR2 SMNVEV. The sample belongs to a study of OX40 agonist ivuxolimab in advanced cancers. General notes on the study: Ivuxolimab, which targeted the costimulatory receptor OX40 (CD134), was an agonistic, fully human IgG2 monoclonal antibody. Intravenous ivuxolimab was administered to patients every 2 weeks at six dose levels: 0.01, 0.1, 0.3, 1.5, 3 and 10 mg/kg. Of the roughly 52 dose-escalation patients, hepatocellular carcinoma was present in around 20, melanoma in some 15, renal cell carcinoma in 9 and head and neck cancer in 9. The dose-escalation cohort was 80% to 90% male with a mean age of about 54 years, ranging from roughly 20 to 80. Patients were allowed to have had prior anti-PD-1, anti-PD-L1 or anti-CTLA-4 therapy, and approximately 40% of the dose-escalation patients had previously received checkpoint inhibitors. Partial responses occurred in three dose-escalation patients, of whom one had hepatocellular carcinoma and two had cutaneous melanoma. Peripheral TCRbeta sequencing aimed to test whether ivuxolimab altered TCR sequence diversity and caused clonal T-cell expansion. The paper covers the monotherapy dose-escalation part of the phase I ivuxolimab trial, which included N of about 56 patients.

The study at large found these results: At doses of 0.1 to 3.0 mg/kg, clonal expansion of both CD4+ and CD8+ blood T cells was observed from baseline to week 6. On average, CD8+ T cells showed more expanded clones than CD4+ T cells after ivuxolimab. In the 0.1-3.0 mg/kg groups, partial responders had among the lowest normalized peripheral clonal expansion, particularly in CD8+ T cells. Low levels of normalized T-cell clonal expansion were also seen in some patients who did not respond. The antigen specificity of the clonally expanded peripheral T cells was not determined.

Genomic DNA was isolated from the sorted cells so that the TCRbeta CDR3 region could be sequenced. TCRbeta CDR3 regions were sequenced using the immunoSEQ Assay. TCRdb's version of the immuneACCESS table is confined to in-frame rearrangements and falls short of the full clone set. An unresolved V gene accounts for under half of the shortfall where checked; the remainder is of unknown origin. This sample is represented by tens of thousands of clones; about 91% of them were singletons. Of the sample, approximately 12% is held by the ten largest clones. Patients with a history of autoimmune disease or receiving systemic immunosuppression were excluded from the trial. In every dose cohort, peripheral blood was drawn for TCR sequencing at baseline, cycle 4 day 1, and cycle 7 day 1. The samples were drawn from a first-in-human, open-label, multicenter phase I dose-escalation trial of ivuxolimab. Adults with locally advanced or metastatic melanoma, renal cell carcinoma, hepatocellular carcinoma or head and neck squamous cell carcinoma were enrolled in the trial. Before TCR sequencing, CD4+ and CD8+ T cells were separately sorted from peripheral blood.

The receptor's source is an adult with an advanced solid tumor such as melanoma, head and neck, liver or kidney cancer. The V and J genes are TRBV27 and TRBJ2-5; 13 of the junction bases match TRBD2. The specimen comprised CD4+ or CD8+ T cells sorted from blood, sampled in a trial of the OX40 agonist ivuxolimab. The bases read TGTGCCAGCAGTATCCAGACTAGCGGGGGGCCCCACCAAGAGACCCAGTACTTC. Protein translation: CASSIQTSGGPHQETQYF.